This paragraph reports one T cell receptor (beta chain). What it binds is not known. This sample stems from a study of T cells in localized non-small cell lung cancer. Findings and limits, study-wide: There was higher T cell clonality in uninvolved adjacent lung than in tumor, and it was highest there. Appearance in adjacent lung was seen for a median around 60 of the top 100 tumor clones.

CDR3 length: 15 amino acids. Trimming cost V 5 bases and J 5 bases; bases outside gene matches: 8. Germline CDR1 and CDR2: WSHSY and SAAADI. TCRdb's table, derived via immunoSEQ multiplex PCR, lists solely in-frame clones and lacks some. The repertoire has roughly 26,000 clones, around 90% of them found once; the top ten carry 4% to 5%. This sequence was found in a female donor of 60 years or more with stage II squamous cell lung carcinoma. The chain is built from TRBV10-2 and TRBJ2-3, with TRBD2 matching over 9 bases. This specimen was peripheral blood, taken before any cancer treatment. CDR3 amino acids: CASSQSSGTGDTQYF. DNA for the CDR3: TGCGCCAGCAGTCAATCTAGCGGGACTGGAGATACGCAGTATTTT.